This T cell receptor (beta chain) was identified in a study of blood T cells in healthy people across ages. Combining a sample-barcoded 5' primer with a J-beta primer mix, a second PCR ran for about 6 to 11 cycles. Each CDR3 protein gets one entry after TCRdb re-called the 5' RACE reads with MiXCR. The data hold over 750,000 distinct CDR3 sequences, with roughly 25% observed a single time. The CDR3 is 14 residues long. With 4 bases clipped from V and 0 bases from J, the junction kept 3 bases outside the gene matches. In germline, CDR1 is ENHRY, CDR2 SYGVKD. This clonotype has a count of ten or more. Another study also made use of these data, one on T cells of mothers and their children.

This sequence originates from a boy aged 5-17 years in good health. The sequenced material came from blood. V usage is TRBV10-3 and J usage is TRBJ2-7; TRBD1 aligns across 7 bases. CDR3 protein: CAISGTGNSYEQYF. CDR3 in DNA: TGTGCCATCAGTGGGACAGGTAACTCCTACGAGCAGTACTTC.